These 5 T cell receptor beta chains were all obtained from the same sample, sequenced in a study of blood T cell repertoires in COVID-19. Profiled with immunoSEQ multiplex PCR; TCRdb holds only in-frame clones, not every one. The sample lists fewer than 55,000 clones; about four fifths were seen once. Sequencing was carried out using peripheral blood. The origin of the receptors is a woman older than 75 with COVID-19, enrolled during active disease.

The J gene is TRBJ2-7, the V gene TRBV13, with 12 bases aligning to TRBD2. Per the germline V gene, CDR1 is PRHDT and CDR2 is FYEKMQ (reference sequence). The CDR3 is 16 residues long. Trimming removed 5 bases from V and 4 bases from J; junction bases left unmatched: 9. This chain's CDR3 is CASSARTSGAPYEQYF. CDR3 in DNA: TGTGCCAGCAGCGCAAGGACTAGCGGGGCCCCTTACGAGCAGTACTTC.

CDR3 sequence reads: CASSNWGQASGNTIYF. CDR3 DNA: TGTGCCAGCAGTAATTGGGGACAGGCTTCTGGAAACACCATATATTTT. The gene calls are TRBV13 and TRBJ1-3; TRBD1 agrees at 8 bases. This CDR3 has 16 residues. Germline loops: CDR1 PRHDT, CDR2 FYEKMQ (reference sequence). The V segment lost 6 bases and the J segment 1 base; nucleotides outside the gene matches: 8.

The chain employs TRBV7-3 and TRBJ2-1; 10 nucleotides align to TRBD2. The CDR3 extends over 15 amino acids. With 1 base clipped from V and 9 bases from J, the junction kept 6 bases outside the gene matches. The germline V gene encodes CDR1 SGHTA and CDR2 FQGTGA. The DNA for the CDR3 is TGTGCCAGCAGCTTAATGACTAGCGGGTACGCTGAGCAGTTCTTC. It is translated as CASSLMTSGYAEQFF.

This chain joins TRBV2 and TRBJ2-3, with TRBD2 matching 7 bases. Unmatched junction bases numbered 7, after V lost 9 bases and J lost 1 base. The CDR3 has 14 amino acids. Germline V gene sequence: CDR1 SNHLY, CDR2 FYNNEI. CDR3: CASGAGVGTDTQYF. The CDR3 DNA reads TGTGCCAGTGGGGCGGGAGTGGGCACAGATACGCAGTATTTT.

J is TRBJ1-2 and V is TRBV7-2; unclear D gene. The CDR3 is made up of 13 amino acids. Looked up from germline, CDR1 is SGHTA and CDR2 is FQGNSA. The germline V and J ends were trimmed by 4 bases and 2 bases, with 8 bases remaining between them. CDR3 protein: CASSYQKNYGYTF. The CDR3 region has the DNA TGTGCCAGCAGCTATCAGAAGAACTATGGCTACACCTTC.